One sample yielded the 7 T cell receptor beta chains listed below, sequenced in a study of shared clonotypes between healthy human individuals. Sequenced by immunoSEQ multiplex PCR; TCRdb stores in-frame clones only, minus some. The data hold approximately 2,000,000 clones, with less than 95% observed a single time. The sample taken for sequencing was naive CD4+ T cells from PBMCs. Subset indicated: CD45RA+ positively selected. The source of these receptors is a man between 18 and 29 years old in good health. Some clones in this sample may be carry-over from other donors' samples.

The rearrangement joins TRBV7-2 to TRBJ2-7; the match to TRBD2 covers 8 bases. The CDR3 extends over 16 amino acids. V gave up 5 bases and J gave up 1 base; unmatched junction bases: 10. Germline assignment: CDR1 SGHTA and CDR2 FQGNSA. CDR3 in amino acids: CASSLGGGLGSYEQYF. The CDR3 DNA sequence: TGTGCCAGCAGCCTCGGGGGGGGACTAGGTTCCTACGAGCAGTACTTC.

This chain links TRBV30 with TRBJ1-2; 9 nucleotides align to TRBD1. V lost 5 bases and J lost 7; bases outside the gene matches: 5. The CDR3 runs to 12 residues. Germline loops: CDR1 GTSNPN, CDR2 SVGIG (reference sequence). The CDR3 DNA reads TGTGCCTGGGGGAGACAGGGGGTTGGCTACACCTTC. It translates to CAWGRQGVGYTF.

This clone occurred a few times. The chain has TRBV4-1 and TRBJ1-2, with D perhaps TRBD1 (6 bases). The germline gives CDR1 MGHRA, CDR2 YSYEKL. CDR3 length equals 13 residues. Trimming cost V 6 bases and J 2 bases, with 10 bases left between them. The chain's CDR3 is CASSVGGNYGYTF. The CDR3 DNA reads as TGCGCCAGCAGTGTAGGGGGGAACTATGGCTACACCTTC.

The CDR3 DNA reads as TGTGCCAGCAGGGAAAGCCAACAGCCTACCTACGAGCAGTACTTC. This encodes CASRESQQPTYEQYF. The chain couples TRBV2 to TRBJ2-7, with D uncertain. Germline CDR1 is SNHLY and CDR2 is FYNNEI. V lost 6 bases and J lost 2, with 17 bases in between. This CDR3 comprises 15 residues.

This chain links TRBV29-1 with TRBJ1-4; no clear D gene. The V and J ends lost 4 bases and 8 bases respectively, with 17 bases between them. CDR1 and CDR2 from the germline V gene are SQVTM and ANQGSEA. This CDR3 spans 14 amino acids. The CDR3 DNA reads as TGCAGCGTTGCTTTGGGGTTGGGTGGAGAAAAACTGTTTTTT. This translates into CSVALGLGGEKLFF.

The J gene is TRBJ1-5, the V gene TRBV6-1; weak D call: TRBD1 (5 bases). The CDR3 runs to 13 residues. In germline, CDR1 is MNHNS, CDR2 SASEGT. The V end lost 7 bases, the J end lost 7 bases, and 14 bases lay between the germline ends. The CDR3 here is CASTINPGQPQHF. Here the CDR3 DNA reads TGTGCCAGCACAATAAATCCAGGGCAGCCCCAGCATTTT.

The chain recombines TRBV7-2 with TRBJ1-3; tentative D call: TRBD1 (5 bases). The CDR3 contains 16 residues. CDR1 is SGHTA, CDR2 FQGNSA, per germline. V was clipped by 2 bases and J by 0 bases, with 11 bases between them. This CDR3 is CASSLNWGGSGNTIYF. The CDR3 bases are TGTGCCAGCAGCTTAAACTGGGGGGGCTCTGGAAACACCATATATTTT.